Below, 15 T cell receptor beta chains from the same sample are listed, as sequenced in a study of shared clonotypes between healthy human individuals. Clones were read by immunoSEQ multiplex PCR, and TCRdb kept only the in-frame ones, dropping some. The table lists over 2 million clones, about nine tenths of them singletons. Sequencing input: naive CD4+ T cells from PBMCs. Described subset: CD45RA+ positively selected. These receptors came from a man between 18 and 35 years old in good health. Some clones in this sample may be carry-over from other donors' samples.

This chain uses TRBV6-1 with TRBJ1-2, with 8 bases aligning to TRBD1. Losses at the gene ends were 6 bases for V and 4 bases for J; bases not matched to a gene: 7. The CDR3 is made up of 14 amino acids. Germline CDR1 and CDR2: MNHNS and SASEGT. The CDR3 bases are TGTGCCAGCAGCCCCAGGGGGCTTAGCTATGGCTACACCTTC. Protein: CASSPRGLSYGYTF.

The V call is TRBV29-1, the J call TRBJ1-2, with D possibly matching TRBD1 (5 bases). The CDR3 loop spans 12 amino acids. Germline loops: CDR1 SQVTM, CDR2 ANQGSEA. V lost 1 base and J lost 8, with 11 bases in between. The chain's CDR3 is CSVEVGTRGYTF. The CDR3 DNA sequence: TGCAGCGTTGAAGTGGGGACGAGGGGCTACACCTTC. The full variable domain, in which reference TRBV29-1 and TRBJ1-2 provide the parts outside the CDR3, is SAVISQKPSRDICQRGTSLTIQCQVDSQVTMMFWYRQQPGQSLTLIATANQGSEATYESGFVIDKFPISRPNLTFSTLTVSNMSPEDSSIYLCSVEVGTRGYTFGSGTRLTVV.

In the case of this clone: In the same sample, other DNA sequences code for this CDR3. V is TRBV28 and J is TRBJ1-2, with D possibly matching TRBD1 (5 bases). The CDR3 covers 13 residues. The germline V and J ends were trimmed by 2 bases and 2 bases, with 6 bases remaining between them. CDR1 is MDHEN, CDR2 SYDVKM, per germline. This CDR3 is CASSLDRNYGYTF. CDR3 DNA sequence: TGTGCCAGCAGTTTAGACAGAAACTATGGCTACACCTTC.

V gene TRBV6-5 combines with J gene TRBJ1-2; 12 bases map to TRBD1. The CDR3 extends over 16 amino acids. CDR1 MNHEY and CDR2 SVGAGI come from the germline V gene. Trimming removed 3 bases from V and 2 bases from J; junction bases left unmatched: 4. Here the CDR3 DNA reads TGTGCCAGCAGTTATCTGGGACAGGGGGCAAACTATGGCTACACCTTC. It encodes CASSYLGQGANYGYTF.

The chain carries TRBV7-2 and TRBJ1-3; 8 nucleotides align to TRBD1. Germline lookup yields CDR1 SGHTA and CDR2 FQGNSA. The CDR3 runs to 15 residues. V gave up 5 bases and J gave up 4 bases; unmatched junction bases: 7. CDR3 residues: CASSRSTGAGNTIYF. DNA of the CDR3: TGTGCCAGCAGCCGATCGACAGGGGCCGGAAACACCATATATTTT.

The chain links TRBV11-3 to TRBJ2-3; the match to TRBD2 covers 10 bases. The CDR3 has 14 amino acids. With V trimmed by 2 bases and J by 10 bases, 6 bases remained unmatched. Germline assignment: CDR1 SGHNT and CDR2 YENEEA. CDR3: CASSLRTSGMPQYF. In DNA, the CDR3 is TGTGCCAGCAGCTTACGGACTAGCGGCATGCCGCAGTATTTT.

The rearrangement uses TRBV7-2 and TRBJ2-3; D is undetermined. Trimming took off 3 bases at V and 5 bases at J, with 3 bases between the two ends. The V gene's germline CDR1 is SGHTA and CDR2 FQGNSA. This CDR3 contains 11 residues. The CDR3: CASSFEDTQYF. The CDR3 DNA reads TGTGCCAGCAGCTTTGAAGATACGCAGTATTTT.

The rearrangement links TRBV7-2 to TRBJ1-5; TRBD1 matches at 7 bases. Trimming at V came to 3 bases and at J to 6 bases, leaving 11 bases not matched to a gene. The CDR3 totals 16 residues. CDR1 and CDR2 from the germline V gene are SGHTA and FQGNSA. The CDR3 spells CASSLGRTGVVQPQHF. CDR3 DNA sequence: TGTGCCAGCAGCTTGGGAAGGACAGGAGTCGTTCAGCCCCAGCATTTT.

The V call is TRBV6-5, the J call TRBJ1-1; D is possibly TRBD1 (6 bases). CDR3 length equals 14 residues. Germline CDR1 MNHEY, CDR2 SVGAGI. V lost 6 bases, J lost 1 base, and 12 bases lay in between. CDR3 nucleotide sequence: TGTGCCAGCAGGGGAAGACAGGCGAACACTGAAGCTTTCTTT. Amino acids: CASRGRQANTEAFF.

The V gene is TRBV28, the J gene TRBJ1-1, with 8 bases that match TRBD1. J gave up 4 bases and V 1 base, and 5 bases lay outside the gene matches. Germline values: CDR1 MDHEN, CDR2 SYDVKM. The CDR3 is made up of 15 amino acids. CDR3 residues: CASSLSTGGATEAFF. The CDR3 coding sequence is TGTGCCAGCAGTTTATCAACAGGGGGTGCCACTGAAGCTTTCTTT.

This chain uses TRBV29-1 with TRBJ1-5, with TRBD1 as a possible D gene (5 bases). CDR3 size: 15 residues. The germline V gene encodes CDR1 SQVTM and CDR2 ANQGSEA. Trimming removed 7 bases from V and 0 bases from J, with 16 bases in between. CDR3 nucleotide sequence: TGCAGCGCGAAGATAGGGACGGGTAGCAATCAGCCCCAGCATTTT. This encodes CSAKIGTGSNQPQHF.

Only one count was recorded for this clone. This chain joins TRBV29-1 and TRBJ2-3; D uncertain. Germline V gene data show CDR1 as SQVTM and CDR2 as ANQGSEA. The CDR3 is 14 residues long. The V gene lost 5 bases and the J gene lost 0 bases, with 12 bases spanning the gap. CDR3 loop: CSVQTRTSTDTQYF. For the CDR3, the DNA is TGCAGCGTTCAGACCCGAACTAGCACAGATACGCAGTATTTT.

This clone was observed once. The CDR3 loop is CASARDQETQYF. CDR3 nucleotide sequence: TGTGCCAGCGCGCGGGACCAAGAGACCCAGTACTTC. V is TRBV7-9 and J is TRBJ2-5; D is perhaps TRBD2 (5 bases). Germline loops: CDR1 SEHNR, CDR2 FQNEAQ (reference sequence). The V and J ends lost 8 bases and 0 bases respectively, with 7 bases between them. The CDR3 runs 12 residues.

A few counts support this clone. This chain links TRBV7-9 with TRBJ1-3; TRBD1 might be the D (5 bases). The CDR3 extends over 14 amino acids. V lost 1 base and J 2 bases, leaving 6 bases between the germline ends. CDR1 SEHNR and CDR2 FQNEAQ come from the germline V gene (reference sequence). CDR3 residues: CASSLGGTGNTIYF. In DNA, the CDR3 is TGTGCCAGCAGCTTAGGGGGCACTGGAAACACCATATATTTT.

V is TRBV5-1 and J is TRBJ1-2; D unclear. CDR1 is SGHRS, CDR2 YFSETQ, per germline. The CDR3 spans 14 residues. The ends were cut back, 4 bases at V and 1 base at J, with 11 bases in the middle. The CDR3 sequence: CASSQADRNYGYTF. For the CDR3, the DNA is TGCGCCAGCAGCCAAGCCGACCGTAACTATGGCTACACCTTC.